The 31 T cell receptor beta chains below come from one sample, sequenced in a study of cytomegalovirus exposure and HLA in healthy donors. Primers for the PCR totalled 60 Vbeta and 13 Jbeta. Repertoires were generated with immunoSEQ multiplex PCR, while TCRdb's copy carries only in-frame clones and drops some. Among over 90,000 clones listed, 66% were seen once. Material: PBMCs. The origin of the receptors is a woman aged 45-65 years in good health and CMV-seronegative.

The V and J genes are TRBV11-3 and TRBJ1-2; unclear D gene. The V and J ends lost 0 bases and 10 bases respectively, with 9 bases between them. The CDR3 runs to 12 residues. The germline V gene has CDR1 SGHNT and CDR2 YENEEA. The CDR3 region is CASSLDRRVYTF. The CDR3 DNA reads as TGTGCCAGCAGCTTAGATCGGAGAGTCTACACCTTC. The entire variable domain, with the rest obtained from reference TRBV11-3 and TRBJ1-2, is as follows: EAGVVQSPRYKIIEKKQPVAFWCNPISGHNTLYWYLQNLGQGPELLIRYENEEAVDDSQLPKDRFSAERLKGVDSTLKIQPAELGDSAVYLCASSLDRRVYTFGSGTRLTVV.

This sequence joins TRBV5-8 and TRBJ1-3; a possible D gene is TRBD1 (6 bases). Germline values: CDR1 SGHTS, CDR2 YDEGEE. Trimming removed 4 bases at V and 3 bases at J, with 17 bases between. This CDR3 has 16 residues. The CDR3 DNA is TGTGCCAGCAGCGAGCGGTTGGGGGCCCGTGGAAACACCATATATTTT. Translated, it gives CASSERLGARGNTIYF.

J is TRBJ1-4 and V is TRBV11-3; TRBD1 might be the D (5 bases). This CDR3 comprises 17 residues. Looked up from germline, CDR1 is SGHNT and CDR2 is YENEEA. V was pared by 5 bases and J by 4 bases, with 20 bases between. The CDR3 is CASSRMSEAGDNEKLFF. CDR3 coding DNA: TGTGCCAGCAGCCGGATGTCGGAGGCGGGGGATAATGAAAAACTGTTTTTT.

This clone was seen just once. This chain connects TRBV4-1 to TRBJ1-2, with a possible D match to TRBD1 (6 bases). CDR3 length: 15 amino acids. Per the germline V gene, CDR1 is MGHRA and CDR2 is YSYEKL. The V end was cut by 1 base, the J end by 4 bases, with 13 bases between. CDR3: CASSQGAGASYGYTF. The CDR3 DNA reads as TGCGCCAGCAGCCAAGGTGCAGGGGCAAGCTATGGCTACACCTTC.

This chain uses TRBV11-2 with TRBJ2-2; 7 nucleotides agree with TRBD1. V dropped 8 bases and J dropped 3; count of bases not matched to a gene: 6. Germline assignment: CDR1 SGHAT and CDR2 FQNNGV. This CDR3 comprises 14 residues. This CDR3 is CASPPTGHTGELFF. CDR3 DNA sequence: TGTGCCAGCCCACCGACAGGGCACACCGGGGAGCTGTTTTTT. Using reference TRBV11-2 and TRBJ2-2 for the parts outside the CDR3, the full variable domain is EAGVAQSPRYKIIEKRQSVAFWCNPISGHATLYWYQQILGQGPKLLIQFQNNGVVDDSQLPKDRFSAERLKGVDSTLKIQPAKLEDSAVYLCASPPTGHTGELFFGEGSRLTVL.

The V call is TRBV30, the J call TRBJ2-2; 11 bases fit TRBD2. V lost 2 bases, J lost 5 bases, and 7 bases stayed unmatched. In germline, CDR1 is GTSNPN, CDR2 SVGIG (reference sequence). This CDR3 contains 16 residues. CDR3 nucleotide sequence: TGTGCCTGGAGTTGTGATGGGACTAGCGGTACCGGGGAGCTGTTTTTT. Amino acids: CAWSCDGTSGTGELFF. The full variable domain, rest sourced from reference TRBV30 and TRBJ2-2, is SQTIHQWPATLVQPVGSPLSLECTVEGTSNPNLYWYRQAAGRGLQLLFYSVGIGQISSEVPQNLSASRPQDRQFILSSKKLLLSDSGFYLCAWSCDGTSGTGELFFGEGSRLTVL.

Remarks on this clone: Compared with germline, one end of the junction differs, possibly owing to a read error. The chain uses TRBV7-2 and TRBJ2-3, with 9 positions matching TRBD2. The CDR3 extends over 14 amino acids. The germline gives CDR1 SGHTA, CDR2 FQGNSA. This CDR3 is CASSIAGVTDTQYF. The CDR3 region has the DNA TGTGCCAGCAGCATAGCGGGAGTCACAGATACGCAGTATTTT.

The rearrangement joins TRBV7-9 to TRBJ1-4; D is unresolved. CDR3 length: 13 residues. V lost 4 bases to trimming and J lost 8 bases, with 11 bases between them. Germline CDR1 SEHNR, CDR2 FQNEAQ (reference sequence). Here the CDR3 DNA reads TGTGCCAGCAGCTCCCTAGGGAGCGAAAAACTGTTTTTT. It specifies CASSSLGSEKLFF.

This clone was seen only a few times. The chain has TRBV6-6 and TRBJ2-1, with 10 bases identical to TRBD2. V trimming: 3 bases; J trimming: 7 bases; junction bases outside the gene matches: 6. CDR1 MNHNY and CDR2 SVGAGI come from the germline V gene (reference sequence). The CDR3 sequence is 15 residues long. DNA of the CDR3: TGTGCCAGCAGTTATTTTCTAGCGGGAGAGAATGAGCAGTTCTTC. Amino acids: CASSYFLAGENEQFF.

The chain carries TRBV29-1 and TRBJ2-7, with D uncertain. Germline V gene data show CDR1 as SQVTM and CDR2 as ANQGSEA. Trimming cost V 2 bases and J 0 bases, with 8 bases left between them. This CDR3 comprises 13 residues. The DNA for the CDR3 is TGCAGCGTTGAAAGCGAGACCTCCTACGAGCAGTACTTC. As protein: CSVESETSYEQYF.

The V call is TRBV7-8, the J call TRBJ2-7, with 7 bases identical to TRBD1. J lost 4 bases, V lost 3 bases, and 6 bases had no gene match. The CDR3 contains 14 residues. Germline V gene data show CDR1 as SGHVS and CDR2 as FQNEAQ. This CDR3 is CASSFDREGYEQYF. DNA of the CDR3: TGTGCCAGCAGCTTCGACAGGGAAGGTTACGAGCAGTACTTC.

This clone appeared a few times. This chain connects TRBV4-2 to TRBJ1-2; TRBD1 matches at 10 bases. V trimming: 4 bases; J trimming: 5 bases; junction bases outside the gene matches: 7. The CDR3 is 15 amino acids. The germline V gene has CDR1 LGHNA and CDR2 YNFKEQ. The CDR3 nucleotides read TGTGCCAGCAGCCCTTCGGGACAGGGGAATTATGGCTACACCTTC. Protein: CASSPSGQGNYGYTF.

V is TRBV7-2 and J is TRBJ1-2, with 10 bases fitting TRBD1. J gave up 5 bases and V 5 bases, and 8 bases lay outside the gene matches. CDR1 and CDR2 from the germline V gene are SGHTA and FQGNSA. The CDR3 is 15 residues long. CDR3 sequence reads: CASSRDRGQWYGYTF. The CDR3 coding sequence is TGTGCCAGCAGCCGGGACAGGGGCCAGTGGTATGGCTACACCTTC.

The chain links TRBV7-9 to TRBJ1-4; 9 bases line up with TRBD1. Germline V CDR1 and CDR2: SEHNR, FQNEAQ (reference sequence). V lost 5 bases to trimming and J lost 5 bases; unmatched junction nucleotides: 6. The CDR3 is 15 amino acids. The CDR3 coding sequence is TGTGCCAGCAGCGGAACCGGGACAGGGAATGAAAAACTGTTTTTT. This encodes CASSGTGTGNEKLFF.

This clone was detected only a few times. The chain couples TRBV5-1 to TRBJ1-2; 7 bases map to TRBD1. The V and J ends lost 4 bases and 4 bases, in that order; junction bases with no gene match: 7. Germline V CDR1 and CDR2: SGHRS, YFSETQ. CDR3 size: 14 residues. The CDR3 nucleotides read TGCGCCAGCAGCAGGGGACAGAGCCGCTATGGCTACACCTTC. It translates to CASSRGQSRYGYTF.

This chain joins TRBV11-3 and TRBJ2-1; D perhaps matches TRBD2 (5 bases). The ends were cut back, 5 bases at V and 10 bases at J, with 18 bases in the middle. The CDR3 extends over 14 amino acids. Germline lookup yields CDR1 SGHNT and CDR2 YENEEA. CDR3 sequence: CASSPRTATGEQFF. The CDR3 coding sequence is TGTGCCAGCAGCCCTCGGACCGCAACGGGGGAGCAGTTCTTC.

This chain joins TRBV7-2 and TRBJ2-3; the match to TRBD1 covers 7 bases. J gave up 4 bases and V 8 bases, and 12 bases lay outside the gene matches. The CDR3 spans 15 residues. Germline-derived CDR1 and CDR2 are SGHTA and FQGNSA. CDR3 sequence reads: CASAHRGFTADTQYF. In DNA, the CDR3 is TGTGCCAGCGCTCACAGGGGATTCACAGCAGATACGCAGTATTTT.

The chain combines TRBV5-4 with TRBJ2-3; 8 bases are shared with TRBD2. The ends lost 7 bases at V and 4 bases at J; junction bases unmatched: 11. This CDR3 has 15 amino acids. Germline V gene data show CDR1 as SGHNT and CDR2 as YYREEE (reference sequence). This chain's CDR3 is CASGPVSGGADTQYF. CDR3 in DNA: TGTGCCAGCGGACCCGTAAGCGGGGGTGCAGATACGCAGTATTTT.

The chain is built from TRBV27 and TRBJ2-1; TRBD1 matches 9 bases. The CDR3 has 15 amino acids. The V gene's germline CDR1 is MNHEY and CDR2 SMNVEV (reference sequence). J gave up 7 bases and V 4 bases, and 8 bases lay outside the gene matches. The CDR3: CASSSPGQGSNEQFF. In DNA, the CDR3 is TGTGCCAGCAGTTCGCCGGGACAGGGTTCTAATGAGCAGTTCTTC.

CDR3 region: CASSPSSGTNSGELFF. The CDR3 bases are TGTGCCAGCAGCCCGAGTTCCGGGACTAACTCCGGGGAGCTGTTTTTT. V usage is TRBV7-6 and J usage is TRBJ2-2, with 7 bases identical to TRBD2. V was clipped by 5 bases and J by 6 bases; unmatched bases: 12. The CDR3 extends over 16 amino acids. CDR1 is SGHVS, CDR2 FNYEAQ, per germline.

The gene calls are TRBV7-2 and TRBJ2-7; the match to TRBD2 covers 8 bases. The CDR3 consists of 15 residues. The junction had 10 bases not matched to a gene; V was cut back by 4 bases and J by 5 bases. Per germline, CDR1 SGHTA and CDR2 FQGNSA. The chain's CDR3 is CASSSQAGEFDEQYF. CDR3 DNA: TGTGCCAGCAGCTCCCAAGCGGGAGAGTTTGACGAGCAGTACTTC.

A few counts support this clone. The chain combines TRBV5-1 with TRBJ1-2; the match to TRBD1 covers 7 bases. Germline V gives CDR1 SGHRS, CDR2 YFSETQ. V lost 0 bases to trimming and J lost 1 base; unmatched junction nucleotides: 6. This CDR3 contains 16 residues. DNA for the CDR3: TGCGCCAGCAGCTTGGCCCGGGACAGACTTAACTATGGCTACACCTTC. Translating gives CASSLARDRLNYGYTF.

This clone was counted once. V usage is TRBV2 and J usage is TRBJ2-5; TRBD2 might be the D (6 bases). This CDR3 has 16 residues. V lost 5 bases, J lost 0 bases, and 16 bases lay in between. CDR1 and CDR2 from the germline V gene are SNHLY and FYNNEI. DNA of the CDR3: TGTGCCAGCAGTCGTATTGGCGGGGATTACCAAGAGACCCAGTACTTC. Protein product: CASSRIGGDYQETQYF.

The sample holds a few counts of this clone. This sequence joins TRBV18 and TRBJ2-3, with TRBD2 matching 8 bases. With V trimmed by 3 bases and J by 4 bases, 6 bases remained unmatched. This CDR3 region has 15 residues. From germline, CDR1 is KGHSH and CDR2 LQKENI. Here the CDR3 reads CASSPPGLGADTQYF. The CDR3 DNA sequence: TGTGCCAGCTCACCTCCGGGACTAGGAGCAGATACGCAGTATTTT.

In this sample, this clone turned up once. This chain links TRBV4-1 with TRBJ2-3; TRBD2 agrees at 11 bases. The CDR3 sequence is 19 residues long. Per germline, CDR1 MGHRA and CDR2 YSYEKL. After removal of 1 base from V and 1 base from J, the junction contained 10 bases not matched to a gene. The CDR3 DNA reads TGCGCCAGCAGCCAAGTCTTGTTAGCGGGAGGGCCACGCACAGATACGCAGTATTTT. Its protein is CASSQVLLAGGPRTDTQYF.

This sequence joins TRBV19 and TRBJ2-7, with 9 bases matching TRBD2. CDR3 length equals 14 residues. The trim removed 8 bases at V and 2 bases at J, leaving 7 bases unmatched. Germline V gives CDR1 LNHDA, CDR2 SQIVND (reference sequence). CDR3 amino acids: CASWFGGRAYEQYF. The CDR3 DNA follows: TGTGCCAGTTGGTTTGGCGGGAGGGCCTACGAGCAGTACTTC.

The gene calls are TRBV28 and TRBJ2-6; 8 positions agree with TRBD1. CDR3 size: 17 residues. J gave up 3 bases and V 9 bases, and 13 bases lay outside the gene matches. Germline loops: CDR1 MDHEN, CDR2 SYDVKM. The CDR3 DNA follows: TGTGCCAGTCAATCCTCGACAGGGGTGAATGGGGCCAACGTCCTGACTTTC. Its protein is CASQSSTGVNGANVLTF.

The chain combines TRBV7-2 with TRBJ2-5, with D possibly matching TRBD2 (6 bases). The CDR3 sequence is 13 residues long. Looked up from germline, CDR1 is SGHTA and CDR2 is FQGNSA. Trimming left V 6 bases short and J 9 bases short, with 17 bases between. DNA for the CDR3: TGTGCCAGCAGTTTACCGGGACCGGGGGCCCAGTACTTC. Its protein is CASSLPGPGAQYF.

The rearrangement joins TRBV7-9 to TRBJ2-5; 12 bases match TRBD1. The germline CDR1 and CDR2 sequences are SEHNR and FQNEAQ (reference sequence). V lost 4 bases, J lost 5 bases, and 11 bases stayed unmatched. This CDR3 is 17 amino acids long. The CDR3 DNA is TGTGCCAGCAGCTCCTCCGGGACAGGGGGCGATAGGGAGACCCAGTACTTC. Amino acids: CASSSSGTGGDRETQYF.

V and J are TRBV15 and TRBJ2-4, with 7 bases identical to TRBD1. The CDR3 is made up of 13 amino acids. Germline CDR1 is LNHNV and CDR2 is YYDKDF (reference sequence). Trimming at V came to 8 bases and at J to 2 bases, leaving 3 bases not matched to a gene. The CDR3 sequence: CATGTVTKNIQYF. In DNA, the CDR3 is TGTGCCACCGGGACAGTTACCAAAAACATTCAGTACTTC.

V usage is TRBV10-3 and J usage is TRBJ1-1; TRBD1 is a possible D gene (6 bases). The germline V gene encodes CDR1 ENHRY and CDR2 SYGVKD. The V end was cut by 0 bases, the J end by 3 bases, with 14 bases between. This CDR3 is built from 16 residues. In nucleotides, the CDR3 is TGTGCCATCAGTGAGTCGTTAGGACAGTTGGACACTGAAGCTTTCTTT. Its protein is CAISESLGQLDTEAFF.